A single sample is the source of the 27 T cell receptor beta chains below, sequenced in a study of tumor-infiltrating lymphocytes in localized non-small cell lung cancer. Some clones are missing from TCRdb's copy, which holds only in-frame ones; the method was immunoSEQ multiplex PCR. The data contain 20,000 to 25,000 clones, around 62% of them singletons. The sample consisted of lung tumor tissue. The receptor source for this set is a human donor with non-small cell lung cancer.

This clone was observed a single time. The chain employs TRBV7-8 and TRBJ1-1, with 7 positions matching TRBD1. Germline V gives CDR1 SGHVS, CDR2 FQNEAQ. The CDR3 covers 17 residues. With V trimmed by 4 bases and J by 1 base, 12 bases remained unmatched. CDR3 nucleotides: TGTGCCAGCAGCTCCACACACACAGGGGCGGGGAACACTGAAGCTTTCTTT. Translating gives CASSSTHTGAGNTEAFF. The variable domain in full, completed from reference TRBV7-8 and TRBJ1-1, reads GAGVSQSPRYKVAKRGQDVALRCDPISGHVSLFWYQQALGQGPEFLTYFQNEAQLDKSGLPSDRFFAERPEGSVSTLKIQRTQQEDSAVYLCASSSTHTGAGNTEAFFGQGTRLTVV.

The sample holds a few counts of this clone. The genes are TRBV28 and TRBJ1-1; D is ambiguous. From germline, CDR1 is MDHEN and CDR2 SYDVKM. The CDR3 contains 15 residues. Trimming took 6 bases from V and 2 from J, leaving 16 bases between them. In DNA, the CDR3 is TGTGCCAGCAGATACAAAGGTCGCGTAAACACTGAAGCTTTCTTT. Encoded protein: CASRYKGRVNTEAFF.

This clone was counted a single time. The chain joins TRBV5-1 to TRBJ1-1, with D unclear. V was clipped by 0 bases and J by 2 bases, with 11 bases between them. The CDR3 has 15 residues. Germline assignment: CDR1 SGHRS and CDR2 YFSETQ. Written as DNA, the CDR3 is TGCGCCAGCAGCTTGGGGGCAGACTCTAACACTGAAGCTTTCTTT. Protein sequence: CASSLGADSNTEAFF.

This chain links TRBV4-2 with TRBJ2-1; unclear D gene. CDR1 is LGHNA, CDR2 YNFKEQ, per germline. V lost 2 bases, J lost 0 bases, and 14 bases lay in between. This CDR3 contains 17 residues. CDR3 in amino acids: CASSQNSALSSYNEQFF. The CDR3 region has the DNA TGTGCCAGCAGCCAAAATTCCGCACTGAGCTCCTACAATGAGCAGTTCTTC.

Relative to its sample, this clone is medium-sized. The CDR3 loop reads CASSSQDSGLQINEQFF. The CDR3 region has the DNA TGTGCCAGCAGCTCACAAGACTCGGGACTCCAGATCAATGAGCAGTTCTTC. The rearrangement joins TRBV7-8 to TRBJ2-1; D is possibly TRBD2 (6 bases). Germline V gene data show CDR1 as SGHVS and CDR2 as FQNEAQ. V lost 4 bases and J lost 6, with 22 bases in between. The CDR3 sequence is 17 residues long.

The chain carries TRBV2 and TRBJ2-3; 11 bases fit TRBD2. Germline V gives CDR1 SNHLY, CDR2 FYNNEI. V lost 6 bases to trimming and J lost 1 base; unmatched junction nucleotides: 6. This CDR3 spans 16 amino acids. DNA of the CDR3: TGTGCCAGCAGACATACACTAGCGGGAGGCACAGATACGCAGTATTTT. Amino acid sequence: CASRHTLAGGTDTQYF. Supplemented by reference TRBV2 and TRBJ2-3, the full variable domain reads EPEVTQTPSHQVTQMGQEVILRCVPISNHLYFYWYRQILGQKVEFLVSFYNNEISEKSEIFDDQFSVERPDGSNFTLKIRSTKLEDSAMYFCASRHTLAGGTDTQYFGPGTRLTVL.

The chain combines TRBV19 with TRBJ1-1; D ambiguous. Looked up from germline, CDR1 is LNHDA and CDR2 is SQIVND (reference sequence). This CDR3 region has 14 residues. Deletions cut 3 bases from V and 1 base from J, with 9 bases between. In DNA form, the CDR3 reads TGTGCCAGTAGTATGGGTTATGGGAACACTGAAGCTTTCTTT. This sequence encodes CASSMGYGNTEAFF.

The CDR3, as DNA: TGTGCCGCGGGGAGGGGACGGTCAGAGACCCAGTACTTC. Encoded protein: CAAGRGRSETQYF. This chain joins TRBV27 and TRBJ2-5, with 7 bases aligning to TRBD2. CDR1 is MNHEY, CDR2 SMNVEV, per germline (reference sequence). The CDR3 sequence is 13 residues long. The ends lost 11 bases at V and 4 bases at J; junction bases unmatched: 10.

V is TRBV10-3 and J is TRBJ1-2, with 10 bases aligning to TRBD1. Germline V gene lookup returns CDR1 ENHRY and CDR2 SYGVKD. This CDR3 contains 16 residues. The V and J ends lost 5 bases and 0 bases, in that order; junction bases with no gene match: 6. CDR3 bases: TGTGCCATCAGTCCCGGGACAGGGGACCCTAACTATGGCTACACCTTC. It specifies CAISPGTGDPNYGYTF.

V is TRBV5-1 and J is TRBJ2-1; 11 bases are a match to TRBD2. The V gene's germline CDR1 is SGHRS and CDR2 YFSETQ. CDR3 length: 16 residues. Germline trimming cut 4 bases from V and 3 bases from J; bases unmatched to any gene: 6. CDR3 amino acids: CASSQIAGGGYNEQFF. Written as DNA, the CDR3 is TGCGCCAGCAGCCAGATAGCGGGGGGGGGCTACAATGAGCAGTTCTTC.

The V and J genes are TRBV5-4 and TRBJ2-2; 14 bases fit TRBD2. Trimming removed 0 bases from V and 4 bases from J; junction bases left unmatched: 8. Germline V CDR1 and CDR2: SGHNT, YYREEE (reference sequence). This CDR3 is 19 amino acids long. In DNA, the CDR3 is TGTGCCAGCAGCTTGGGTCCGGGACTAGCGGGAGCGGGCACCGGGGAGCTGTTTTTT. Translation gives CASSLGPGLAGAGTGELFF.

This clone is labeled as medium-sized (0.01 to 0.1%). The chain links TRBV5-5 to TRBJ1-2; 9 bases line up with TRBD1. The germline CDR1 and CDR2 sequences are SGHKS and YYEKEE (reference sequence). The CDR3 length is 15 residues. Unmatched junction bases numbered 5, after V lost 2 bases and J lost 3 bases. The CDR3 region has the DNA TGTGCCAGCAGCTTATCAGGACAGGGGCACTATGGCTACACCTTC. Its translation is CASSLSGQGHYGYTF.

This clone was picked up one time. The rearrangement uses TRBV19 and TRBJ1-4; D unresolved. The germline gives CDR1 LNHDA, CDR2 SQIVND (reference sequence). Trimming removed 2 bases from V and 6 bases from J, with 13 bases in between. This CDR3 is built from 15 residues. The CDR3 region is CASSILTSAHEKLFF. The CDR3 coding sequence is TGTGCCAGTAGTATATTGACCTCTGCACATGAAAAACTGTTTTTT.

The chain uses TRBV7-6 and TRBJ2-7; D ambiguous. The CDR3 totals 14 residues. Germline loops: CDR1 SGHVS, CDR2 FNYEAQ. Trimming cost V 1 base and J 5 bases, with 12 bases left between them. The CDR3 bases are TGTGCCAGCAGCTTAGGGACCATCGTTAACGAGCAGTACTTC. Residues: CASSLGTIVNEQYF.

This clone was seen only once. The chain employs TRBV28 and TRBJ1-5; D is perhaps TRBD1 (5 bases). Germline CDR1 and CDR2: MDHEN and SYDVKM. CDR3 length: 16 amino acids. V gave up 4 bases and J gave up 1 base, with 14 bases separating them. Here the CDR3 reads CASSSSWGSSNQPQHF. CDR3 bases: TGTGCCAGCAGTTCGTCCTGGGGCTCCAGCAATCAGCCCCAGCATTTT.

The chain couples TRBV5-4 to TRBJ1-1; TRBD1 matches 7 bases. The ends lost 4 bases at V and 1 base at J; junction bases unmatched: 10. Germline values: CDR1 SGHNT, CDR2 YYREEE (reference sequence). This CDR3 region has 16 residues. The CDR3 DNA reads as TGTGCCAGCAGCGAGACAGGGCTGGGGGGGAACACTGAAGCTTTCTTT. As protein: CASSETGLGGNTEAFF.

The chain uses TRBV7-9 and TRBJ2-3; 10 positions match TRBD2. The germline V gene encodes CDR1 SEHNR and CDR2 FQNEAQ (reference sequence). The CDR3 consists of 16 residues. Trimming at V came to 4 bases and at J to 3 bases, leaving 7 bases not matched to a gene. The CDR3 bases are TGTGCCAGCAGCTCCTCAGCGGGAGGGCCTACAGATACGCAGTATTTT. This translates into CASSSSAGGPTDTQYF.

The chain uses TRBV5-4 and TRBJ2-3; no firm D call. The germline V gene has CDR1 SGHNT and CDR2 YYREEE (reference sequence). The CDR3 is 15 amino acids. Trimming pared 2 bases from V and 0 bases from J, leaving 10 bases between. In nucleotides, the CDR3 is TGTGCCAGCAGCTTTGCTGGAGCGAGCACAGATACGCAGTATTTT. Translating gives CASSFAGASTDTQYF.

The V call is TRBV6-6, the J call TRBJ1-4; D gene unclear. V lost 4 bases, J lost 4 bases, and 10 bases lay in between. This CDR3 region has 14 residues. Germline V gene sequence: CDR1 MNHNY, CDR2 SVGAGI (reference sequence). The CDR3 region has the DNA TGTGCCAGCAGTTCATTAGGCGTTAATGAAAAACTGTTTTTT. Translation gives CASSSLGVNEKLFF.

The V and J genes are TRBV9 and TRBJ2-6; D is possibly TRBD2 (5 bases). This CDR3 has 16 residues. Trimming took 0 bases from V and 2 from J, leaving 9 bases between them. Germline CDR1 is SGDLS and CDR2 is YYNGEE. The CDR3 bases are TGTGCCAGCAGCGTAGGCCCGGGGACTGGGGCCAACGTCCTGACTTTC. This gives the protein CASSVGPGTGANVLTF. The whole variable domain, remainder taken from reference TRBV9 and TRBJ2-6, is DSGVTQTPKHLITATGQRVTLRCSPRSGDLSVYWYQQSLDQGLQFLIQYYNGEERAKGNILERFSAQQFPDLHSELNLSSLELGDSALYFCASSVGPGTGANVLTFGAGSRLTVL.

The DNA of the CDR3 is TGTGCCAGCAGTTACAGACAGTGGTCCTACGAGCAGTACTTC. Translating gives CASSYRQWSYEQYF. V and J are TRBV6-6 and TRBJ2-7, with D perhaps matching TRBD1 (5 bases). In germline, CDR1 is MNHNY, CDR2 SVGAGI (reference sequence). This CDR3 has 14 amino acids. Trimming took off 2 bases at V and 1 base at J, with 9 bases between the two ends.

The chain recombines TRBV7-9 with TRBJ2-5; the match to TRBD1 covers 10 bases. There are 15 residues in the CDR3. Germline V gene lookup returns CDR1 SEHNR and CDR2 FQNEAQ (reference sequence). J was trimmed by 0 bases and V by 5 bases; bases with no gene match: 3. CDR3 coding DNA: TGTGCCAGCAGCACGGGACAGGGGAACCAAGAGACCCAGTACTTC. Protein: CASSTGQGNQETQYF.

The rearrangement uses TRBV7-2 and TRBJ1-5; a weak D match, TRBD1 (6 bases). V was clipped by 0 bases and J by 6 bases, with 12 bases between them. Germline V gene data show CDR1 as SGHTA and CDR2 as FQGNSA. CDR3 length: 15 residues. The CDR3 region has the DNA TGTGCCAGCAGCTTAGCGCATGGGGGCGGTCAGCCCCAGCATTTT. Translated: CASSLAHGGGQPQHF.

This chain joins TRBV5-4 and TRBJ2-1; D is undetermined. V was shortened by 3 bases and J by 10 bases, with 8 bases between the two germline ends. The CDR3 length is 11 residues. CDR1 is SGHNT, CDR2 YYREEE, per germline (reference sequence). The CDR3, as DNA: TGTGCCAGCAGCTGGTTCTTGGAGCAGTTCTTC. This sequence encodes CASSWFLEQFF.

This clone was picked up a small number of times. V usage is TRBV19 and J usage is TRBJ2-1, with 12 bases lining up with TRBD2. The trim removed 6 bases at V and 6 bases at J, leaving 3 bases unmatched. Germline CDR1 and CDR2: LNHDA and SQIVND (reference sequence). The CDR3 runs to 14 residues. CDR3 sequence reads: CASRLAGGGNEQFF. DNA of the CDR3: TGTGCCAGTAGGCTAGCGGGAGGGGGCAATGAGCAGTTCTTC.

CDR3 sequence (DNA): TGTGCCAGCAGCCCGGACAGTTTCTCCTACGAGCAGTACTTC. Translated, it gives CASSPDSFSYEQYF. The chain carries TRBV11-2 and TRBJ2-7; D is possibly TRBD1 (6 bases). The CDR3 extends over 14 amino acids. CDR1 and CDR2 (germline): SGHAT, FQNNGV. The V and J ends lost 5 bases and 0 bases respectively, with 11 bases between them.

This rearrangement joins TRBV30 to TRBJ1-4; 9 bases map to TRBD1. V lost 1 base to trimming and J lost 2 bases; unmatched junction nucleotides: 14. Germline loops: CDR1 GTSNPN, CDR2 SVGIG (reference sequence). The CDR3 is 19 amino acids. CDR3 amino acids: CAWSAPSGQGIGTNEKLFF. The CDR3 coding sequence is TGTGCCTGGAGTGCCCCGTCGGGACAGGGTATTGGGACTAATGAAAAACTGTTTTTT.